This TCR beta chain was recovered during a study of CD8+CD57+ T cells in acquired aplastic anemia. Study context: The DNA of sorted CD4+ and CD8+ cells averaged 3.2 ug. Study-level results: Sharing between patients and controls was observed for twenty-nine CD8+ CDR3 sequences. CD8+ Simpson's diversity did not differ significantly between patients and controls.

This clonotype appeared a few times. As yet, its antigen is unknown. Both TCR beta VDJ combination and CDR3 sequence profiling were carried out. Genomic DNA was the template for this profiling. TCRdb itself ran the reads through MiXCR, one entry per CDR3 protein. The table includes about 190,000 distinct CDR3 sequences, approximately 52% detected once. The length of the CDR3 is 17 residues. Germline V gene sequence: CDR1 LNHNV, CDR2 YYDKDF (reference sequence). V shed 10 bases and J shed 1 base, with 26 bases lying between them. This clonotype was sampled from a human donor in good health, serving as a control. Sample: sorted CD4+, CD8+, or CD8+CD57+ T cells (not recorded which) from PBMCs. V usage is TRBV15 and J usage is TRBJ2-7, with D maybe TRBD1 (7 bases). DNA for the CDR3: TGTGCCAGCAGTCCCCGACCCGGGTCAGGGGGGTCCTACGAGCAGTACTTC. As protein: CASSPRPGSGGSYEQYF.